These T cell receptor beta chains were read from a single sample in a study of OX40 agonist ivuxolimab in advanced cancers. Sequencing used immunoSEQ multiplex PCR; TCRdb keeps in-frame clones, though not all of them. The repertoire consists of over 35,000 clones, with approximately 90% occurring once and the leading ten covering less than 50%. The sample consisted of CD4+ or CD8+ T cells sorted from blood, taken in a trial of the OX40 agonist ivuxolimab. These receptors all come from an adult with an advanced solid tumor such as melanoma, head and neck, liver or kidney cancer. Each CDR3 is given with its conserved first and last residue. Each record gives: J gene, clone size, V gene, D gene, CDR3 protein, CDR3 DNA. The D gene is left open where the match is weak. Clone size is shown for a subset of rows, as once, few, many or a class of expanded clone.

J: TRBJ1-2
size: .
V: TRBV29-1
D: .
CDR3: CSVWTGANYGYTF
DNA: TGCAGCGTGTGGACGGGCGCTAACTATGGCTACACCTTC

J: TRBJ2-3
size: .
V: TRBV27
D: TRBD2
CDR3: CASSSGGYTDTQYF
DNA: TGTGCCAGCAGTAGCGGGGGTTATACAGATACGCAGTATTTT

J: TRBJ1-5
size: once
V: TRBV29-1
D: .
CDR3: CSVETAMNGPQHF
DNA: TGCAGCGTTGAGACCGCTATGAATGGACCCCAGCATTTT

J: TRBJ2-7
size: .
V: TRBV15
D: .
CDR3: CATSRGLSYEQYF
DNA: TGTGCCACCAGCAGGGGGCTGTCCTACGAGCAGTACTTC

J: TRBJ1-5
size: .
V: TRBV10-2
D: .
CDR3: CASSESGVSNQPQHF
DNA: TGCGCCAGCAGTGAGTCAGGGGTTAGCAATCAGCCCCAGCATTTT

J: TRBJ1-2
size: .
V: TRBV21-1
D: .
CDR3: CASSKGGDRDANYGYTF
DNA: TGTGCCAGCAGCAAAGGAGGTGACAGGGATGCCAACTATGGCTACACCTTC

J: TRBJ1-2
size: .
V: TRBV19
D: .
CDR3: CASSMGAWYTF
DNA: TGTGCCAGTAGTATGGGTGCTTGGTACACCTTC

J: TRBJ2-7
size: .
V: TRBV2
D: .
CDR3: CASSVSGSLYEQYF
DNA: TGTGCCAGCAGTGTTTCGGGGAGTTTGTACGAGCAGTACTTC

J: TRBJ1-5
size: few
V: TRBV10-1
D: .
CDR3: CASSEFEGLNQPQHF
DNA: TGCGCCAGCAGTGAGTTTGAGGGTCTAAATCAGCCCCAGCATTTT

J: TRBJ1-1
size: .
V: TRBV29-1
D: .
CDR3: CSVEDGWGGSTEAFF
DNA: TGCAGCGTTGAAGATGGGTGGGGCGGAAGCACTGAAGCTTTCTTT

J: TRBJ2-7
size: .
V: TRBV4-1
D: .
CDR3: CASSQDYRGGYEQYF
DNA: TGCGCCAGCAGCCAAGACTACAGGGGAGGATACGAGCAGTACTTC

J: TRBJ2-1
size: .
V: TRBV6-1
D: TRBD2
CDR3: CASKGGFDNEQFF
DNA: TGTGCCAGCAAGGGAGGGTTCGACAATGAGCAGTTCTTC

J: TRBJ2-7
size: .
V: TRBV25-1
D: .
CDR3: CASSLAYEQYF
DNA: TGTGCCAGCAGCCTCGCCTACGAGCAGTACTTC

J: TRBJ2-3
size: once
V: TRBV9
D: .
CDR3: CASSVDYTLDTQYF
DNA: TGTGCCAGCAGCGTAGATTACACTCTAGATACGCAGTATTTT

J: TRBJ2-7
size: .
V: TRBV4-2
D: .
CDR3: CASSQDTREQYF
DNA: TGTGCCAGCAGCCAAGATACGCGCGAGCAGTACTTC

J: TRBJ2-5
size: .
V: TRBV2
D: TRBD1
CDR3: CASSQTGDQETQYF
DNA: TGTGCCAGCAGCCAAACAGGGGACCAAGAGACCCAGTACTTC

J: TRBJ1-1
size: .
V: TRBV7-9
D: .
CDR3: CASSLAQGMNTEAFF
DNA: TGTGCCAGCAGCTTAGCGCAGGGGATGAACACTGAAGCTTTCTTT

J: TRBJ2-1
size: .
V: TRBV4-3
D: .
CDR3: CASSQDLGGVNEQFF
DNA: TGCGCCAGCAGCCAAGATTTGGGGGGCGTCAATGAGCAGTTCTTC

J: TRBJ2-7
size: .
V: TRBV7-6
D: .
CDR3: CASSESTGAYEQYF
DNA: TGTGCCAGCAGCGAGTCGACAGGCGCCTACGAGCAGTACTTC

J: TRBJ1-2
size: once
V: TRBV2
D: .
CDR3: CASEPPNYGYTF
DNA: TGTGCCAGCGAGCCCCCAAACTATGGCTACACCTTC

J: TRBJ1-2
size: .
V: TRBV4-3
D: TRBD1
CDR3: CASSQGPGGYGYTF
DNA: TGCGCCAGCAGCCAAGGTCCAGGGGGGTATGGCTACACCTTC

J: TRBJ2-3
size: .
V: TRBV2
D: TRBD2
CDR3: CAMTGGFTDTQYF
DNA: TGTGCCATGACCGGGGGGTTCACAGATACGCAGTATTTT

J: TRBJ1-1
size: .
V: TRBV4-3
D: .
CDR3: CASSQEDAAGYEAFF
DNA: TGCGCCAGCAGCCAAGAGGACGCCGCAGGGTATGAAGCTTTCTTT

J: TRBJ1-3
size: .
V: TRBV7-6
D: .
CDR3: CASSSDSTSGNTIYF
DNA: TGTGCCAGCAGCTCCGACTCCACCTCTGGAAACACCATATATTTT

J: TRBJ1-2
size: .
V: TRBV6-6
D: TRBD1
CDR3: CASSNGQGYGYTF
DNA: TGTGCCAGCAGCAATGGACAGGGCTATGGCTACACCTTC

J: TRBJ2-7
size: .
V: TRBV11-2
D: .
CDR3: CASSWGGPYEQYF
DNA: TGTGCCAGCAGCTGGGGGGGCCCCTACGAGCAGTACTTC

J: TRBJ2-5
size: .
V: TRBV4-1
D: TRBD2
CDR3: CASSHGTSGGAETQYF
DNA: TGCGCCAGCAGCCACGGGACTAGCGGGGGGGCAGAGACCCAGTACTTC

J: TRBJ2-2
size: .
V: TRBV7-7
D: TRBD1
CDR3: CASSDLSGTGGTGELFF
DNA: TGTGCTAGCAGCGATTTGTCCGGGACAGGGGGGACCGGGGAGCTGTTTTTT

J: TRBJ2-7
size: .
V: TRBV6-5
D: TRBD2
CDR3: CASRSPGLADEQYF
DNA: TGTGCCAGCAGATCCCCGGGACTAGCCGACGAGCAGTACTTC

J: TRBJ2-1
size: .
V: TRBV6-5
D: .
CDR3: CASSYSSRGNEQFF
DNA: TGTGCCAGCAGTTACTCTTCCAGGGGCAATGAGCAGTTCTTC

J: TRBJ2-7
size: .
V: TRBV11-2
D: TRBD2
CDR3: CASSLTQAGGFYEQYF
DNA: TGTGCCAGCAGCTTAACTCAAGCGGGGGGTTTCTACGAGCAGTACTTC

J: TRBJ2-7
size: .
V: TRBV4-2
D: TRBD2
CDR3: CASSQTLAGYEQYF
DNA: TGTGCCAGCAGCCAAACACTAGCGGGGTACGAGCAGTACTTC

J: TRBJ1-5
size: .
V: TRBV28
D: .
CDR3: CASSLGRDGGPQHF
DNA: TGTGCCAGCAGTTTGGGGAGGGACGGGGGGCCCCAGCATTTT

J: TRBJ1-1
size: .
V: TRBV19
D: TRBD1
CDR3: CASSSWTGMNTEAFF
DNA: TGTGCCAGTAGTTCATGGACAGGGATGAACACTGAAGCTTTCTTT

J: TRBJ2-3
size: .
V: TRBV19
D: TRBD2
CDR3: CASSITGTTRDTQYF
DNA: TGTGCCAGTAGTATTACCGGGACTACCCGAGATACGCAGTATTTT

J: TRBJ1-5
size: .
V: TRBV28
D: .
CDR3: CASRGGGGRSNQPQHF
DNA: TGTGCCAGCAGGGGTGGCGGGGGCCGAAGCAATCAGCCCCAGCATTTT

J: TRBJ2-7
size: .
V: TRBV4-3
D: .
CDR3: CASSPTVGYEQYF
DNA: TGCGCCAGCAGCCCCACCGTTGGCTACGAGCAGTACTTC

J: TRBJ1-5
size: .
V: TRBV4-1
D: .
CDR3: CASSQARGEGNQPQHF
DNA: TGCGCCAGCAGCCAAGCTCGGGGCGAGGGCAATCAGCCCCAGCATTTT

J: TRBJ2-7
size: .
V: TRBV2
D: .
CDR3: CASSGGRQGLNYEQYF
DNA: TGTGCCAGCAGCGGGGGGAGACAGGGCCTAAACTACGAGCAGTACTTC

J: TRBJ1-6
size: .
V: TRBV10-2
D: TRBD1
CDR3: CASSPGQTNSPLHF
DNA: TGCGCCAGCAGTCCGGGACAGACGAATTCACCCCTCCACTTT

J: TRBJ2-7
size: .
V: TRBV4-3
D: .
CDR3: CASSQDQGGGYEQYF
DNA: TGCGCCAGCAGCCAAGACCAGGGGGGCGGGTACGAGCAGTACTTC

J: TRBJ2-7
size: .
V: TRBV10-3
D: TRBD1
CDR3: CAISEQGVSYEQYF
DNA: TGTGCCATCAGTGAACAGGGGGTTTCCTACGAGCAGTACTTC

J: TRBJ2-4
size: .
V: TRBV19
D: TRBD1
CDR3: CASSSKTGVANIQYF
DNA: TGTGCCAGTAGTTCAAAAACAGGGGTGGCAAACATTCAGTACTTC

J: TRBJ2-3
size: .
V: TRBV13
D: TRBD2
CDR3: CASSLVLAGSSTDTQYF
DNA: TGTGCCAGCAGCTTAGTGCTAGCGGGGAGTAGCACAGATACGCAGTATTTT

J: TRBJ2-5
size: .
V: TRBV4-1
D: TRBD1
CDR3: CASSQEGGELETQYF
DNA: TGCGCCAGCAGCCAAGAAGGGGGCGAATTGGAGACCCAGTACTTC

J: TRBJ1-4
size: .
V: TRBV4-1
D: TRBD1
CDR3: CASSPGQGNEKLFF
DNA: TGCGCCAGCAGCCCGGGACAGGGCAATGAAAAACTGTTTTTT

J: TRBJ1-2
size: .
V: TRBV1
D: .
CDR3: CTSSLAPGYGYTF
DNA: TGCACCAGCAGCCTCGCCCCCGGCTATGGCTACACCTTC

J: TRBJ2-1
size: .
V: TRBV7-9
D: TRBD1
CDR3: CASSLAGTGYYEQFF
DNA: TGTGCCAGCAGCTTAGCCGGGACAGGGTATTATGAGCAGTTCTTC

J: TRBJ2-5
size: .
V: TRBV7-2
D: .
CDR3: CASSFGGQLQETQYF
DNA: TGTGCCAGCAGCTTTGGAGGACAACTTCAAGAGACCCAGTACTTC

J: TRBJ2-7
size: .
V: TRBV27
D: .
CDR3: CASSLVAGTGIHEQYF
DNA: TGTGCCAGCAGTTTAGTAGCCGGGACGGGAATCCACGAGCAGTACTTC